Listed here are 31 T cell receptor beta chains from one sample, sequenced in a study of molecular identifiers for immune sequencing clone quantification listed by TCRdb under 2018. Receptors were amplified or captured by PCR. The instrument given in TCRdb is Illumina HiSeq 4000. TCRdb applied fastp at Q25 and MiXCR to the public reads, then kept only in-frame beta chains. Each record represents a unique CDR3 protein, reported with the most common genes and DNA among its rows. Within this sample are just under 650,000 distinct CDR3 sequences, with 15% to 20% of them counted one time only. The top ten constitute 0.7% to 1% of the sample. Sequenced material: naive CD8+ T cells from blood, with Jurkat cell RNA spiked in. The sample's cell subset or site, from its label and the paper: FACS-sorted CD8+CD4-CCR7+CD45RA+ naive T cells. All receptors derive from a human donor in good health. Some libraries in this study had Jurkat cell RNA spiked in.

This clonotype was found a few times. This chain links TRBV6-6 with TRBJ2-1, with TRBD2 as a possible D gene (5 bases). Trimming removed 5 bases at V and 5 bases at J, with 13 bases between. This CDR3 is 14 amino acids long. Germline V CDR1 and CDR2: MNHNY, SVGAGI (reference sequence). The CDR3 DNA is TGTGCCAGCAGTGCCGGACTTAGCCACAATGAGCAGTTCTTC. Its protein is CASSAGLSHNEQFF.

This clonotype has a count of ten or more. The chain couples TRBV29-1 to TRBJ1-1, with a tentative D call TRBD1 (6 bases). Germline V gene lookup returns CDR1 SQVTM and CDR2 ANQGSEA. The CDR3 is made up of 14 amino acids. Trimming took 6 bases from V and 0 from J, leaving 14 bases between them. The CDR3 here is CSVTTGAMNTEAFF. CDR3 nucleotide sequence: TGCAGCGTGACGACAGGAGCAATGAACACTGAAGCTTTCTTT.

This clonotype was found many times. The chain is built from TRBV7-9 and TRBJ2-7; D is unclear. The CDR3 is made up of 14 amino acids. Germline values: CDR1 SEHNR, CDR2 FQNEAQ (reference sequence). Trimming pared 8 bases from V and 0 bases from J, leaving 14 bases between. CDR3 loop: CASSASGNSYEQYF. The DNA for the CDR3 is TGTGCCAGCTCCGCGAGTGGAAACTCCTACGAGCAGTACTTC.

This clonotype was picked up many times. The chain employs TRBV20-1 and TRBJ2-2; D uncertain. This CDR3 is built from 13 residues. Germline V lookup: CDR1 DFQATT, CDR2 SNEGSKA (reference sequence). Trimming left V 6 bases short and J 0 bases short, with 8 bases between. CDR3 residues: CSAQGANTGELFF. CDR3 sequence (DNA): TGCAGTGCCCAAGGAGCGAACACCGGGGAGCTGTTTTTT.

In its sample, this clonotype was seen a few times. One end of the junction does not line up with germline, which may come from a read error. The rearrangement joins TRBV10-2 to TRBJ1-1; D gene ambiguous. Germline V gene sequence: CDR1 WSHSY, CDR2 SAAADI. CDR3 length equals 14 residues. The CDR3 protein is CASRVKGMNTESFF. DNA for the CDR3: TGCGCCAGCAGGGTGAAGGGAATGAACACTGAATCTTTCTTT.

In this sample, this clonotype turned up once. The conserved closing phenylalanine or tryptophan is absent in this CDR3, likely reflecting a read error. The chain employs TRBV20-1 and TRBJ2-7; 7 bases match TRBD1. This CDR3 is 14 amino acids long. Germline V gene data show CDR1 as DFQATT and CDR2 as SNEGSKA (reference sequence). With 4 bases clipped from V and 0 bases from J, the junction kept 6 bases outside the gene matches. CDR3 loop: CSAIHRDSSYEQYY. As DNA, the CDR3 is TGCAGTGCTATACACCGGGACAGCTCCTACGAGCAGTACTAC.

This clonotype was observed a handful of times. This rearrangement joins TRBV20-1 to TRBJ2-2; tentative D call: TRBD2 (5 bases). The V and J ends lost 0 bases and 0 bases respectively, with 8 bases between them. CDR1 is DFQATT and CDR2 is SNEGSKA in the germline V gene (reference sequence). CDR3 size: 15 residues. CDR3 coding DNA: TGCAGTGCTAGAGATCTGCGGGCGAACACCGGGGAGCTGTTTTTT. It encodes CSARDLRANTGELFF.

This clonotype was counted many times. The chain recombines TRBV9 with TRBJ2-2; no reliable D call. Trimming removed 6 bases at V and 0 bases at J, with 12 bases between. CDR3 length equals 15 residues. Germline V gene lookup returns CDR1 SGDLS and CDR2 YYNGEE. CDR3: CASTTYKTNTGELFF. The DNA of the CDR3 is TGTGCCAGCACCACCTATAAGACGAACACCGGGGAGCTGTTTTTT.

The sample holds many counts of this clonotype. The chain employs TRBV7-6 and TRBJ2-3; maybe TRBD2 (5 bases). Germline V gene data show CDR1 as SGHVS and CDR2 as FNYEAQ. The CDR3 covers 14 residues. Trimming took off 2 bases at V and 2 bases at J, with 8 bases between the two ends. CDR3 protein: CASSLTGITDTQYF. In nucleotides, the CDR3 is TGTGCCAGCAGCTTAACCGGGATCACAGATACGCAGTATTTT.

The rearrangement uses TRBV7-8 and TRBJ1-1, with 10 bases fitting TRBD1. The trim removed 2 bases at V and 11 bases at J, leaving 8 bases unmatched. The germline CDR1 and CDR2 sequences are SGHVS and FQNEAQ. The length of the CDR3 is 14 residues. This CDR3 is CASSLCGTGVDAFF. As DNA, the CDR3 is TGTGCCAGCAGCTTATGCGGGACAGGGGTTGACGCTTTCTTT.

This clonotype was detected many times. The chain is built from TRBV4-2 and TRBJ2-3; D possibly corresponds to TRBD2 (5 bases). V was pared by 0 bases and J by 1 base, with 14 bases between. The germline gives CDR1 LGHNA, CDR2 YNFKEQ. The CDR3 is 17 residues long. This CDR3 is CASSQDHAGIGTDTQYF. The CDR3 DNA reads TGTGCCAGCAGCCAAGATCACGCCGGGATCGGCACAGATACGCAGTATTTT.

This clonotype showed up many times. The rearrangement uses TRBV29-1 and TRBJ2-7; TRBD1 matches 9 bases. V lost 2 bases to trimming and J lost 3 bases; unmatched junction nucleotides: 2. CDR3 length: 13 residues. Germline V CDR1 and CDR2: SQVTM, ANQGSEA. The CDR3 nucleotides are TGCAGCGTTGAACTGGGACAGGGCTACGAGCAGTACTTC. Translation gives CSVELGQGYEQYF.

This clonotype was recorded at least ten times. The rearrangement links TRBV5-4 to TRBJ1-1; no clear D. V shed 4 bases and J shed 5 bases, with 12 bases lying between them. This CDR3 is 13 amino acids long. CDR1 and CDR2 (germline): SGHNT, YYREEE (reference sequence). The DNA of the CDR3 is TGTGCCAGCAGCACTGCGGGCGGAACTGAAGCTTTCTTT. This codes for CASSTAGGTEAFF.

This clonotype was seen at least ten times. The genes are TRBV9 and TRBJ2-3; D unresolved. CDR3 length equals 14 residues. CDR1 is SGDLS and CDR2 is YYNGEE in the germline V gene. V was pared by 3 bases and J by 2 bases, with 10 bases between. CDR3 residues: CASSGDFSTDTQYF. For the CDR3, the DNA is TGTGCCAGCAGCGGTGACTTCTCCACAGATACGCAGTATTTT.

In its sample, this clonotype was seen a few times. The chain links TRBV6-2 or TRBV6-3 to TRBJ2-2, with 8 positions matching TRBD2. The germline CDR1 and CDR2 sequences are MNHEY and SVGEGT. This CDR3 contains 17 residues. V lost 5 bases to trimming and J lost 3 bases; unmatched junction nucleotides: 11. CDR3 bases: TGTGCCAGCAGTCCGCGGGGGGCCTGGACTGACACCGGGGAGCTGTTTTTT. Amino acids: CASSPRGAWTDTGELFF.

In its sample, this clonotype was seen many times. The chain carries TRBV5-1 and TRBJ2-5; a possible D gene is TRBD1 (6 bases). The CDR3 has 17 amino acids. Per the germline V gene, CDR1 is SGHRS and CDR2 is YFSETQ. V lost 4 bases, J lost 2 bases, and 21 bases lay in between. The chain's CDR3 is CASSGQNSFRGQETQYF. CDR3 nucleotide sequence: TGCGCCAGCAGCGGGCAGAATTCTTTTAGGGGGCAAGAGACCCAGTACTTC.

This clonotype appeared many times. V gene TRBV20-1 combines with J gene TRBJ2-3, with 8 bases identical to TRBD2. The CDR3 has 17 residues. CDR1 and CDR2 (germline): DFQATT, SNEGSKA (reference sequence). The ends lost 3 bases at V and 4 bases at J; junction bases unmatched: 15. CDR3 protein: CSASPPWSGSIADTQYF. The DNA of the CDR3 is TGCAGTGCTAGCCCCCCTTGGAGCGGGAGTATCGCAGATACGCAGTATTTT.

This clonotype was found many times. The chain recombines TRBV29-1 with TRBJ2-7; TRBD1 agrees at 10 bases. The CDR3 length is 15 residues. The trim removed 0 bases at V and 6 bases at J, leaving 8 bases unmatched. The germline CDR1 and CDR2 sequences are SQVTM and ANQGSEA. The CDR3 nucleotides read TGCAGCGTTGAAGACGAGACAGGGGGCTTCGGCGAGCAGTACTTC. Translated, it gives CSVEDETGGFGEQYF.

This clonotype came up many times. The chain uses TRBV2 and TRBJ2-3, with TRBD1 matching over 9 bases. CDR1 is SNHLY and CDR2 is FYNNEI in the germline V gene. The V segment lost 8 bases and the J segment 5 bases; nucleotides outside the gene matches: 5. The CDR3 is 13 residues long. The CDR3 is CASRDRVRDTQYF. CDR3 DNA sequence: TGTGCCAGCCGGGACAGGGTACGAGATACGCAGTATTTT. Combining the CDR3 with reference TRBV2 and TRBJ2-3 gives the whole variable domain EPEVTQTPSHQVTQMGQEVILRCVPISNHLYFYWYRQILGQKVEFLVSFYNNEISEKSEIFDDQFSVERPDGSNFTLKIRSTKLEDSAMYFCASRDRVRDTQYFGPGTRLTVL.

A word on this clonotype: Given a much more abundant clone one base away, this may be a read error. J is TRBJ1-1 and V is TRBV25-1, with 7 bases lining up with TRBD1. The CDR3 sequence is 14 residues long. Looked up from germline, CDR1 is MGHDK and CDR2 is SYGVNS. V trimming: 4 bases; J trimming: 6 bases; junction bases outside the gene matches: 8. The DNA of the CDR3 is TGTGCCAGCAGTGCGACAGGGTTGGGCGCTGAAGCTTTCTTT. Protein product: CASSATGLGAEAFF.

The rearrangement links TRBV27 to TRBJ2-2; D is ambiguous. CDR3 length: 15 residues. Germline CDR1 and CDR2: MNHEY and SMNVEV (reference sequence). V lost 3 bases to trimming and J lost 6 bases, with 14 bases between them. CDR3 amino acids: CASSLSSGGPGELFF. Here the CDR3 DNA reads TGTGCCAGCAGTTTGTCTAGTGGTGGCCCCGGGGAGCTGTTTTTT.

The chain couples TRBV28 to TRBJ2-5; 9 bases match TRBD2. In germline, CDR1 is MDHEN, CDR2 SYDVKM. The CDR3 spans 15 residues. V shed 2 bases and J 4 bases; nucleotides not matched to a gene: 5. The chain's CDR3 is CASSLRLAGLETQYF. DNA for the CDR3: TGTGCCAGCAGTTTACGCCTAGCGGGACTAGAGACCCAGTACTTC.

There are many counts of this clonotype. CDR3 region: CASSQDTGTQETQYF. CDR3 coding DNA: TGCGCCAGCAGCCAAGATACTGGAACGCAAGAGACCCAGTACTTC. J is TRBJ2-5 and V is TRBV4-3; no reliable D call. Trimming pared 0 bases from V and 2 bases from J, leaving 10 bases between. CDR3 length equals 15 residues. Germline V gives CDR1 LGHNA, CDR2 YSLEER.

As concerns this clonotype: This may arise from a read error, as a much more abundant clone is one base away. The V gene is TRBV7-3, the J gene TRBJ2-1, with TRBD2 matching 8 bases. The CDR3 extends over 15 amino acids. Per germline, CDR1 SGHTA and CDR2 FQGTGA. The DNA for the CDR3 is TGTGCCAGCACCCCTTCGGGAGGGCCGATTAATGTGCAGTTCTTC. This gives the protein CASTPSGGPINVQFF.

Many counts were recorded for this clonotype. The CDR3 nucleotides read TGTGCCAGCAGTAGTCAGGGATCGGGTGATTCACCCCTCCACTTT. It codes for CASSSQGSGDSPLHF. V and J are TRBV28 and TRBJ1-6; maybe TRBD1 (5 bases). V lost 5 bases to trimming and J lost 8 bases, with 16 bases between them. The germline CDR1 and CDR2 sequences are MDHEN and SYDVKM. This CDR3 comprises 15 residues. Together with reference TRBV28 and TRBJ1-6, the CDR3 gives the full variable domain: DVKVTQSSRYLVKRTGEKVFLECVQDMDHENMFWYRQDPGLGLRLIYFSYDVKMKEKGDIPEGYSVSREKKERFSLILESASTNQTSMYLCASSSQGSGDSPLHFGNGTRLTVT.

Many counts were recorded for this clonotype. The chain combines TRBV4-1 with TRBJ2-5; 9 bases are shared with TRBD1. CDR3 size: 15 residues. The V gene end was trimmed by 1 base and the J gene end by 5 bases; junction bases not matched to a gene: 5. Germline V gene lookup returns CDR1 MGHRA and CDR2 YSYEKL. For the CDR3, the DNA is TGCGCCAGCAGCCAAGGAGGGACAGGGATCGAGACCCAGTACTTC. As protein: CASSQGGTGIETQYF.

This clonotype was observed many times. The chain employs TRBV29-1 and TRBJ2-5; 7 bases align to TRBD1. CDR3 length: 13 amino acids. Trimming took 4 bases from V and 4 from J; bases not matched to a gene: 6. Per germline, CDR1 SQVTM and CDR2 ANQGSEA. CDR3 sequence (DNA): TGCAGCGTTGCAGGGACAGACGGAGAGACCCAGTACTTC. This translates into CSVAGTDGETQYF. The whole variable domain, filled in from reference TRBV29-1 and TRBJ2-5, reads SAVISQKPSRDICQRGTSLTIQCQVDSQVTMMFWYRQQPGQSLTLIATANQGSEATYESGFVIDKFPISRPNLTFSTLTVSNMSPEDSSIYLCSVAGTDGETQYFGPGTRLLVL.

There are a few counts of this clonotype. The chain uses TRBV12-3 or TRBV12-4 and TRBJ1-2, with 7 nucleotides matching TRBD1. V shed 7 bases and J 4 bases; nucleotides not matched to a gene: 12. There are 15 residues in the CDR3. The CDR3 region is CASTHSDRLLYGYTF. CDR3 in DNA: TGTGCCAGCACACATTCGGACAGGCTCCTCTATGGCTACACCTTC.

To note about this clonotype: A much larger clonotype is one base distant, so this may be a read error. The rearrangement uses TRBV4-1 and TRBJ2-3; possible D gene TRBD2, 6 bases. The CDR3 extends over 16 amino acids. V lost 1 base and J lost 4, with 15 bases in between. Germline V CDR1 and CDR2: MGHRA, YSYEKL. The CDR3 protein is CASSQGTPPSADTQYF. CDR3 coding DNA: TGCGCCAGCAGCCAAGGGACACCGCCTAGCGCAGATACGCAGTATTTT.

This clonotype has at least ten counts. The CDR3 sequence is CASSLARDRGLYEQYF. The DNA of the CDR3 is TGCGCCAGCAGCTTAGCAAGGGACAGGGGGCTGTACGAGCAGTACTTC. This chain links TRBV5-1 with TRBJ2-7, with 12 bases fitting TRBD1. This CDR3 comprises 16 residues. The junction had 7 bases not matched to a gene; V was cut back by 2 bases and J by 4 bases. The germline V gene has CDR1 SGHRS and CDR2 YFSETQ.

This clonotype was picked up a small number of times. The rearrangement joins TRBV4-1 to TRBJ2-7; 9 nucleotides match TRBD1. Trimming removed 2 bases from V and 2 bases from J; junction bases left unmatched: 4. The CDR3 spans 15 residues. From germline, CDR1 is MGHRA and CDR2 YSYEKL. CDR3 nucleotides: TGCGCCAGCAGCCAACGACAGGGGGAAACCTACGAGCAGTACTTC. It encodes CASSQRQGETYEQYF.